This T cell receptor (beta chain) was found in a study of blood T cell repertoires in COVID-19. Produced via immunoSEQ multiplex PCR; TCRdb's table is partial and in-frame only. The sample lists around 230,000 clones, about 86% seen once, with 8% to 10% in the top ten. V gave up 3 bases and J gave up 2 bases, with 13 bases separating them. The germline V gene encodes CDR1 GTSNPN and CDR2 SVGIG (reference sequence). The CDR3 extends over 14 amino acids. This chain uses TRBV30 with TRBJ1-1, with D perhaps matching TRBD1 (5 bases). The source of this sequence is a woman aged 45-60 years with acute or convalescent COVID-19. Sequencing used peripheral blood. Here the CDR3 reads CAWRGQGLNTEAFF. CDR3 sequence (DNA): TGTGCCTGGAGAGGGCAGGGCCTAAACACTGAAGCTTTCTTT.